This T cell receptor beta chain was identified during a study of blood T cells in healthy people across ages. Next came a second PCR, run for about 6 to 12 cycles, which used a sample-barcoded 5' primer along with a J-beta primer mix. TCRdb fed the 5' RACE reads into MiXCR, producing one record per CDR3 protein. Here the sample spans roughly 1,800,000 distinct CDR3 sequences, about 50% being singletons. A minimum of 6 micrograms of total RNA was extracted per sample. Germline V gene sequence: CDR1 SQVTM, CDR2 ANQGSEA. The CDR3 runs to 15 residues. V was pared by 0 bases and J by 7 bases, with 19 bases between.

This chain joins TRBV29-1 and TRBJ2-7, with D perhaps matching TRBD1 or TRBD2 (6 bases each). Sequencing was carried out using blood. The origin of this receptor is a woman aged 40 to 55 in good health. The CDR3 nucleotides are TGCAGCGTTGAAGATCCGGAGGGGGGCGGAAATGAGCAGTACTTC. Its protein is CSVEDPEGGGNEQYF.